Each of the 27 T cell receptor beta chains below was sequenced from the same sample in a study of blood T cell repertoires in COVID-19 (dated by TCRdb to the early 2020s). The method behind the library was the immunoSEQ multiplex PCR assay. TCRdb mirrors the immuneACCESS table, restricted to in-frame sequences. Some clones are absent from its copies; in checked studies, under half trace to an unresolved V gene, and the reason for the others is unknown. The sample table holds about 170,000 clones, of which approximately 89% were seen once. Of the sample, approximately 0.8% falls within the top ten clones. Sequencing was carried out using PBMCs or T cells enriched from blood (not recorded which). The source is a woman under 30 who had recovered from COVID-19.

V gene TRBV5-3 combines with J gene TRBJ2-7; D gene uncertain. TRBV5-3 is filed as an ORF, its function uncertain. V was shortened by 1 base and J by 11 bases, with 10 bases between the two germline ends. This CDR3 region has 11 residues. The CDR3 sequence: CARSLIQVKYF. The CDR3 coding sequence is TGTGCCAGAAGCTTGATCCAGGTGAAGTACTTC.

The genes are TRBV4-1 and TRBJ2-1, with 7 bases aligning to TRBD2. V lost 2 bases to trimming and J lost 1 base; unmatched junction nucleotides: 5. Germline loops: CDR1 MGHRA, CDR2 YSYEKL. CDR3 size: 16 residues. CDR3 nucleotide sequence: TGCGCCAGCAGCCAATCGGAGGGAGGGTCCTACAATGAGCAGTTCTTC. Its protein product is CASSQSEGGSYNEQFF.

This chain uses TRBV7-8 with TRBJ2-1; 11 bases match TRBD1. CDR3 length: 16 amino acids. Per the germline V gene, CDR1 is SGHVS and CDR2 is FQNEAQ. V shed 5 bases and J 7 bases; nucleotides not matched to a gene: 10. The CDR3 DNA reads as TGTGCCAGCAGCCGCAGCGGACAGGGGGCTAAAAATGAGCAGTTCTTC. Translation: CASSRSGQGAKNEQFF.

The gene calls are TRBV4-1 and TRBJ1-2; perhaps TRBD1 as D (5 bases). V was cut by 4 bases and J by 0 bases, with 9 bases left in between. Germline CDR1 reads MGHRA; CDR2 reads YSYEKL. The CDR3 runs to 14 residues. The CDR3 loop reads CASSPRAANYGYTF. In nucleotides, the CDR3 is TGCGCCAGCAGCCCCAGGGCCGCTAACTATGGCTACACCTTC.

The rearrangement joins TRBV10-3 to TRBJ2-7; 7 bases map to TRBD1. CDR1 is ENHRY and CDR2 is SYGVKD in the germline V gene. Trimming took 11 bases from V and 6 from J; bases not matched to a gene: 13. This CDR3 has 13 amino acids. In nucleotides, the CDR3 is TGTGCCGTCCAACAGGGGAAGGGGAGCGAGCAGTACTTC. Translation: CAVQQGKGSEQYF.

The chain couples TRBV9 to TRBJ2-1; 10 bases align to TRBD2. The J segment lost 7 bases and the V segment lost 3 bases, leaving 10 bases of the junction unmatched. This CDR3 comprises 16 residues. The germline gives CDR1 SGDLS, CDR2 YYNGEE. The DNA of the CDR3 is TGTGCCAGCAGCGACTCCGGGACTAGCGTGGGAAATGAGCAGTTCTTC. Amino acid sequence: CASSDSGTSVGNEQFF. Variable domain in full (rest from reference TRBV9 and TRBJ2-1): DSGVTQTPKHLITATGQRVTLRCSPRSGDLSVYWYQQSLDQGLQFLIQYYNGEERAKGNILERFSAQQFPDLHSELNLSSLELGDSALYFCASSDSGTSVGNEQFFGPGTRLTVL.

The chain couples TRBV11-1 to TRBJ1-4; D possibly corresponds to TRBD1 (5 bases). From germline, CDR1 is SGHAT and CDR2 FQDESV (reference sequence). The CDR3 is 16 residues long. With 5 bases removed from V and 0 bases from J, the gap between germline ends came to 13 bases. CDR3 residues: CASSPGTGATNEKLFF. The CDR3 DNA follows: TGTGCCAGCAGCCCTGGGACTGGAGCAACTAATGAAAAACTGTTTTTT.

The rearrangement uses TRBV5-4 and TRBJ2-7; 14 bases line up with TRBD2. Trimming cost V 4 bases and J 3 bases; bases outside gene matches: 6. The CDR3 consists of 16 residues. Germline V gene sequence: CDR1 SGHNT, CDR2 YYREEE (reference sequence). The CDR3 spells CASSRGLAGVGYEQYF. The CDR3 DNA is TGTGCCAGCAGCCGGGGACTAGCGGGAGTAGGCTACGAGCAGTACTTC.

The V gene is TRBV2, the J gene TRBJ2-3, with D possibly being TRBD1 (5 bases). This CDR3 is built from 14 residues. V dropped 9 bases and J dropped 2 bases, with 15 bases sitting between them. The germline gives CDR1 SNHLY, CDR2 FYNNEI. The CDR3 nucleotides read TGTGCCAGTAGGACACGAGTTCTCACAGATACGCAGTATTTT. It specifies CASRTRVLTDTQYF.

The chain links TRBV7-9 to TRBJ2-7; 8 nucleotides line up with TRBD2. V lost 2 bases and J lost 5; bases outside the gene matches: 8. Germline CDR1 reads SEHNR; CDR2 reads FQNEAQ (reference sequence). This CDR3 comprises 15 residues. The CDR3 DNA reads TGTGCCAGCAGCTTATTGGCGGGAGGAGGTGACGAGCAGTACTTC. Translation: CASSLLAGGGDEQYF.

This clone was seen a few times. The chain carries TRBV2 and TRBJ1-1, with a tentative D call TRBD1 (6 bases). V was trimmed by 7 bases and J by 5 bases, leaving 8 bases between them. The CDR3 runs to 11 residues. Germline V gives CDR1 SNHLY, CDR2 FYNNEI. This CDR3 is CASIDRTEAFF. For the CDR3, the DNA is TGTGCCAGCATCGACAGGACTGAAGCTTTCTTT. The full variable domain, in which reference TRBV2 and TRBJ1-1 provide the parts outside the CDR3, is EPEVTQTPSHQVTQMGQEVILRCVPISNHLYFYWYRQILGQKVEFLVSFYNNEISEKSEIFDDQFSVERPDGSNFTLKIRSTKLEDSAMYFCASIDRTEAFFGQGTRLTVV.

The CDR3 is CAIRGLAGDTDTQYF. CDR3 sequence (DNA): TGTGCCATCAGGGGACTAGCGGGAGACACAGATACGCAGTATTTT. This sequence joins TRBV10-3 and TRBJ2-3, with 14 nucleotides matching TRBD2. Germline-derived CDR1 and CDR2 are ENHRY and SYGVKD. The length of the CDR3 is 15 residues. The V and J ends lost 6 bases and 2 bases, in that order; junction bases with no gene match: 1.

This clone was detected only a few times. The V and J genes are TRBV6-4 and TRBJ2-1; D gene uncertain. The germline V and J ends were trimmed by 0 bases and 7 bases, with 13 bases remaining between them. The CDR3 has 15 amino acids. Germline loops: CDR1 MRHNA, CDR2 SNTAGT. CDR3 amino acids: CASSDSISSVNEQFF. As DNA, the CDR3 is TGTGCCAGCAGTGACTCGATTAGTTCCGTGAATGAGCAGTTCTTC.

The chain links TRBV5-8 to TRBJ2-1; the D gene is possibly TRBD1 (7 bases). The CDR3 contains 16 residues. Germline loops: CDR1 SGHTS, CDR2 YDEGEE. V lost 4 bases to trimming and J lost 7 bases, with 21 bases between them. DNA for the CDR3: TGTGCCAGCAGCACCCCGACAGGGTTCGGGAGAAATGAGCAGTTCTTC. Translated, it gives CASSTPTGFGRNEQFF.

The rearrangement uses TRBV4-1 and TRBJ2-2, with D perhaps TRBD2 (6 bases). Germline CDR1 is MGHRA and CDR2 is YSYEKL. V was clipped by 3 bases and J by 0 bases, with 11 bases between them. The CDR3 sequence is 16 residues long. The CDR3 nucleotides are TGCGCCAGCAGCCACGTTAGCGGACCGAACACCGGGGAGCTGTTTTTT. This translates into CASSHVSGPNTGELFF.

In DNA, the CDR3 is TGTGCCAGTAGGGGACTAGCGGGAGATACGCAGTATTTT. Its translation is CASRGLAGDTQYF. The V call is TRBV19, the J call TRBJ2-3, with 12 bases matching TRBD2. CDR1 LNHDA and CDR2 SQIVND come from the germline V gene (reference sequence). V lost 6 bases and J lost 5; bases outside the gene matches: 0. This CDR3 spans 13 amino acids.

The chain is built from TRBV18 and TRBJ2-2; TRBD1 agrees at 9 bases. The CDR3 loop spans 15 amino acids. Germline V gives CDR1 KGHSH, CDR2 LQKENI. Trimming removed 4 bases from V and 3 bases from J; junction bases left unmatched: 3. The CDR3 protein is CASSLRQGDTGELFF. CDR3 DNA: TGTGCCAGCTCACTTAGACAGGGGGACACCGGGGAGCTGTTTTTT.

This chain joins TRBV19 and TRBJ2-7, with D possibly TRBD2 on 6 matching bases. The V and J ends lost 5 bases and 3 bases respectively, with 17 bases between them. The CDR3 loop spans 15 amino acids. Germline V gene lookup returns CDR1 LNHDA and CDR2 SQIVND (reference sequence). In DNA form, the CDR3 reads TGTGCCAGTAGTTTTATGGGCGGGGAATACTACGAGCAGTACTTC. Translating gives CASSFMGGEYYEQYF.

The chain carries TRBV28 and TRBJ1-1, with TRBD1 matching over 7 bases. The CDR3 has 14 residues. Germline CDR1 MDHEN, CDR2 SYDVKM. The junction had 7 bases not matched to a gene; V was cut back by 3 bases and J by 6 bases. In nucleotides, the CDR3 is TGTGCCAGCAGTTTGGAACAGGGGTTTTCTGAAGCTTTCTTT. This gives the protein CASSLEQGFSEAFF.

This clone was detected only once. The chain couples TRBV3-1 (or the pseudogene TRBV3-2) to TRBJ2-5; the match to TRBD2 covers 10 bases. V shed 4 bases and J 4 bases; nucleotides not matched to a gene: 6. Germline CDR1 and CDR2: LGHDT and YNNKEL (reference sequence). The CDR3 runs 15 residues. In DNA form, the CDR3 reads TGTGCCAGCAGCCTGGAGCGGGAGGGCCGAGAGACCCAGTACTTC. Translation gives CASSLEREGRETQYF.

The chain carries TRBV15 and TRBJ2-6; tentatively, D is TRBD1 (6 bases). Trimming removed 5 bases at V and 1 base at J, with 12 bases between. Germline-derived CDR1 and CDR2 are LNHNV and YYDKDF (reference sequence). This CDR3 region has 16 residues. In DNA, the CDR3 is TGTGCCACCAGCGGAGCAAGGGGGTCTGGGGCCAACGTCCTGACTTTC. This sequence encodes CATSGARGSGANVLTF.

This chain uses TRBV7-2 with TRBJ2-7, with TRBD2 as a possible D gene (5 bases). With 5 bases removed from V and 2 bases from J, the gap between germline ends came to 16 bases. CDR1 is SGHTA and CDR2 is FQGNSA in the germline V gene. This CDR3 has 15 amino acids. The CDR3 spells CASSPARRFPYEQYF. The CDR3 DNA reads TGTGCCAGCAGCCCGGCAAGGAGGTTTCCCTACGAGCAGTACTTC.

This clone has only a few counts. V gene TRBV4-2 combines with J gene TRBJ2-1, with D perhaps TRBD2 (6 bases). The V gene lost 0 bases and the J gene lost 7 bases, with 13 bases spanning the gap. The CDR3 spans 15 residues. Germline CDR1 reads LGHNA; CDR2 reads YNFKEQ. As DNA, the CDR3 is TGTGCCAGCAGCCAAGATCGGGGGTTTCGAAATGAGCAGTTCTTC. Amino acids: CASSQDRGFRNEQFF.

This CDR3 reads CASSQGPRSGSSYEQYF. The CDR3 bases are TGTGCCAGCAGCCAAGGCCCGCGTAGCGGTAGCTCCTACGAGCAGTACTTC. The chain couples TRBV3-1 (or the pseudogene TRBV3-2) to TRBJ2-7, with a weak D call TRBD2 (6 bases). V was pared by 1 base and J by 0 bases, with 16 bases between. Germline-derived CDR1 and CDR2 are LGHDT and YNNKEL (reference sequence). CDR3 length: 17 residues.

V gene TRBV2 combines with J gene TRBJ1-6; 7 bases align to TRBD1. The germline V gene encodes CDR1 SNHLY and CDR2 FYNNEI. The CDR3 extends over 14 amino acids. Trimming took 9 bases from V and 9 from J; bases not matched to a gene: 11. This chain's CDR3 is CARGGTADFSPLHF. CDR3 DNA: TGTGCCAGGGGCGGGACAGCTGACTTTTCACCCCTCCACTTT.

The rearrangement uses TRBV3-1 (or the pseudogene TRBV3-2) and TRBJ2-2; D gene uncertain. The V and J ends lost 4 bases and 6 bases respectively, with 9 bases between them. This CDR3 region has 13 residues. The germline V gene has CDR1 LGHDT and CDR2 YNNKEL (reference sequence). This CDR3 is CASSPTAPGELFF. The CDR3 bases are TGTGCCAGCAGCCCTACAGCTCCCGGGGAGCTGTTTTTT.

The J gene is TRBJ2-7, the V gene TRBV15; 8 bases are a match to TRBD2. V dropped 2 bases and J dropped 5; count of bases not matched to a gene: 17. This CDR3 comprises 18 residues. Per germline, CDR1 LNHNV and CDR2 YYDKDF (reference sequence). The CDR3: CATSRYIPGTSVRDEQYF. CDR3 DNA sequence: TGTGCCACCAGCAGATACATACCCGGGACTAGTGTAAGGGACGAGCAGTACTTC.